The 12 T cell receptor beta chains given below trace back to one sample, sequenced in a study of sequential checkpoint blockade in melanoma. The treatment: randomized to nivolumab then ipilimumab (arm A) or the reverse (arm B). The assay was immunoSEQ multiplex PCR, and TCRdb's table has in-frame clones only and misses some. The sample lists just over 9,000 clones, around three fifths occurring once. Source: CD8+ T cells sorted from blood (inferred from file names), taken from a patient given nivolumab and ipilimumab in sequence. The receptors here all came from a human donor with melanoma.

This clone was seen only once. The chain links TRBV29-1 to TRBJ2-2; TRBD2 might be the D (6 bases). CDR1 and CDR2 from the germline V gene are SQVTM and ANQGSEA. CDR3 length: 14 amino acids. The V end was cut by 5 bases, the J end by 0 bases, with 10 bases between. The CDR3 nucleotides read TGCAGCGTTTCTTGGGGGGCGAACACCGGGGAGCTGTTTTTT. It yields the protein CSVSWGANTGELFF.

This rearrangement joins TRBV10-1 to TRBJ2-3, with a possible D match to TRBD2 (6 bases). Deletions cut 3 bases from V and 2 bases from J, with 12 bases between. CDR3 size: 15 residues. Germline V gene data show CDR1 as WNHNN and CDR2 as SYGVQD (reference sequence). The CDR3, as DNA: TGCGCCAGCAGTGATTTTCAGGGACTCACAGATACGCAGTATTTT. Its translation is CASSDFQGLTDTQYF.

This chain connects TRBV7-9 to TRBJ2-7, with 10 bases aligning to TRBD1. The CDR3 extends over 16 amino acids. Germline V lookup: CDR1 SEHNR, CDR2 FQNEAQ (reference sequence). The ends lost 1 base at V and 3 bases at J; junction bases unmatched: 6. The CDR3 nucleotides read TGTGCCAGCAGCTTAGTTCGGGGACAGGGGATCTACGAGCAGTACTTC. Its protein product is CASSLVRGQGIYEQYF.

The chain has TRBV7-8 and TRBJ1-1; D uncertain. CDR3 size: 14 residues. V was trimmed by 1 base and J by 0 bases, leaving 6 bases between them. CDR1 and CDR2 from the germline V gene are SGHVS and FQNEAQ. The CDR3 loop reads CASSLGGLNTEAFF. The CDR3 region has the DNA TGTGCCAGCAGCTTAGGAGGGTTGAACACTGAAGCTTTCTTT.

This clone was detected only a few times. The rearrangement joins TRBV7-2 to TRBJ2-7; D gene uncertain. CDR3 length: 13 residues. Germline values: CDR1 SGHTA, CDR2 FQGNSA. Trimming took 5 bases from V and 5 from J, leaving 13 bases between them. CDR3 residues: CASSPEVPDEQYF. The CDR3 nucleotides read TGTGCCAGCAGCCCCGAGGTCCCGGACGAGCAGTACTTC.

DNA of the CDR3: TGTGCCAGCAGCCTACCGGGACACAACTATGGCTACACCTTC. Amino acids: CASSLPGHNYGYTF. The chain recombines TRBV5-6 with TRBJ1-2, with D possibly TRBD1 on 6 matching bases. The CDR3 extends over 14 amino acids. Germline-derived CDR1 and CDR2 are SGHDT and YYEEEE. V was clipped by 4 bases and J by 2 bases, with 12 bases between them.

The V gene is TRBV19, the J gene TRBJ1-1; TRBD1 might be the D (5 bases). Trimming cost V 6 bases and J 0 bases, with 14 bases left between them. CDR3 length: 15 amino acids. Germline V gives CDR1 LNHDA, CDR2 SQIVND (reference sequence). CDR3 loop: CASSLRPGVNTEAFF. Here the CDR3 DNA reads TGTGCCAGTAGCCTTCGGCCGGGGGTGAACACTGAAGCTTTCTTT.

The chain uses TRBV30 and TRBJ1-1; no firm D call. Trimming stripped 2 bases from V and 1 base from J, with 8 bases between. The CDR3 length is 13 residues. In germline, CDR1 is GTSNPN, CDR2 SVGIG (reference sequence). This chain's CDR3 is CAWSPTSNTEAFF. For the CDR3, the DNA is TGTGCCTGGAGTCCGACTTCGAACACTGAAGCTTTCTTT.

J is TRBJ1-4 and V is TRBV7-9, with D tentatively TRBD1 (6 bases). The CDR3 spans 16 residues. Germline CDR1 and CDR2: SEHNR and FQNEAQ (reference sequence). The V and J ends lost 5 bases and 5 bases respectively, with 18 bases between them. The DNA of the CDR3 is TGTGCCAGCAGCCCAGAGGGCCGCAGGGGAAATGAAAAACTGTTTTTT. Protein sequence: CASSPEGRRGNEKLFF.

This clone was seen more than once but under ten times. Different DNA sequences within this sample yield the same CDR3. The chain recombines TRBV4-1 with TRBJ2-7; 11 nucleotides line up with TRBD1. The CDR3 extends over 14 amino acids. Germline V gene data show CDR1 as MGHRA and CDR2 as YSYEKL. The J segment lost 3 bases and the V segment lost 4 bases, leaving 2 bases of the junction unmatched. DNA of the CDR3: TGCGCCAGCAGCCCGGGGACAGGGGGCTACGAGCAGTACTTC. Amino acids: CASSPGTGGYEQYF.

This chain joins TRBV27 and TRBJ2-3; tentative D call: TRBD2 (7 bases). Deletions cut 0 bases from V and 2 bases from J, with 18 bases between. The CDR3 has 18 amino acids. CDR1 and CDR2 (germline): MNHEY, SMNVEV (reference sequence). In nucleotides, the CDR3 is TGTGCCAGCAGTTTATCGCGGGCGGGGGCATTTCTCACAGATACGCAGTATTTT. Encoded protein: CASSLSRAGAFLTDTQYF.

In this sample, this clone turned up a few times. This chain uses TRBV7-9 with TRBJ1-2, with 9 bases lining up with TRBD1. CDR1 is SEHNR and CDR2 is FQNEAQ in the germline V gene (reference sequence). This CDR3 comprises 13 residues. V shed 6 bases, J shed 6 bases, and the junction held 5 bases outside the gene matches. CDR3 in amino acids: CASSPGTGNGYTF. The CDR3 DNA follows: TGTGCCAGCAGTCCCGGGACAGGGAATGGCTACACCTTC. The full variable domain, its missing parts supplied by reference TRBV7-9 and TRBJ1-2, is DTGVSQNPRHKITKRGQNVTFRCDPISEHNRLYWYRQTLGQGPEFLTYFQNEAQLEKSRLLSDRFSAERPKGSFSTLEIQRTEQGDSAMYLCASSPGTGNGYTFGSGTRLTVV.